The 28 T cell receptor beta chains given below trace back to one sample, sequenced in a study of cytomegalovirus exposure and HLA in healthy donors (dated by TCRdb to 2016 to 2017). Library preparation employed the immunoSEQ multiplex PCR assay. For the multiplex PCR, a mixture combining 60 forward primers for TCR Vbeta segments and 13 reverse primers for TCR Jbeta segments was used. The table was pulled from immuneACCESS by TCRdb, which kept in-frame rearrangements only. Such tables lose some clones; where checked, under half of the loss comes from unresolved V genes, and the rest has no known cause. Here the sample has around 200,000 clones; 75% to 80% occur a single time. Jointly, the top ten make up around 2% of the sample. Input material: PBMCs. The receptors were sampled from a man younger than 35 in good health and CMV-seronegative.

V and J are TRBV14 and TRBJ2-7, with 10 bases fitting TRBD1. This CDR3 has 13 residues. Germline V lookup: CDR1 SGHDN, CDR2 FVKESK. V was clipped by 7 bases and J by 3 bases; unmatched bases: 3. CDR3 nucleotides: TGTGCCAGCACCCGGACAGGGGGCTACGAGCAGTACTTC. Encoded protein: CASTRTGGYEQYF.

V gene TRBV7-3 combines with J gene TRBJ1-1, with no clear D. Trimming left V 5 bases short and J 1 base short, with 14 bases between. The CDR3 has 15 residues. Looked up from germline, CDR1 is SGHTA and CDR2 is FQGTGA. CDR3 nucleotide sequence: TGTGCCAGCAGCCCCCGCATTCACGGGAACACTGAAGCTTTCTTT. Protein product: CASSPRIHGNTEAFF.

The chain combines TRBV7-2 with TRBJ1-5; D remains ambiguous. The CDR3 runs to 12 residues. Germline assignment: CDR1 SGHTA and CDR2 FQGNSA. Trimming took off 4 bases at V and 3 bases at J, with 4 bases between the two ends. The CDR3 nucleotides read TGTGCCAGCAGCTATAACAATCAGCCCCAGCATTTT. It specifies CASSYNNQPQHF.

The chain uses TRBV29-1 and TRBJ2-7, with TRBD1 identical over 7 bases. With 4 bases clipped from V and 6 bases from J, the junction kept 9 bases outside the gene matches. In germline, CDR1 is SQVTM, CDR2 ANQGSEA. The CDR3 has 13 amino acids. CDR3 sequence: CSVVGSAGGEQYF. In DNA, the CDR3 is TGCAGCGTTGTTGGGTCGGCAGGGGGCGAGCAGTACTTC.

The sample holds one count of this clone. The V and J genes are TRBV27 and TRBJ2-7; 11 bases fit TRBD1. V gave up 0 bases and J gave up 3 bases; unmatched junction bases: 4. The CDR3 contains 16 residues. Looked up from germline, CDR1 is MNHEY and CDR2 is SMNVEV (reference sequence). CDR3 in DNA: TGTGCCAGCAGTTTATCGAGGGGGACAGGGGGCTACGAGCAGTACTTC. Translated: CASSLSRGTGGYEQYF.

The chain combines TRBV25-1 with TRBJ1-1, with 7 bases fitting TRBD1. CDR1 and CDR2 from the germline V gene are MGHDK and SYGVNS. V lost 0 bases to trimming and J lost 8 bases; unmatched junction nucleotides: 12. This CDR3 contains 16 residues. CDR3 region: CASSEYQRPEGGEAFF. CDR3 DNA sequence: TGTGCCAGCAGTGAATATCAAAGGCCCGAAGGGGGCGAAGCTTTCTTT. The full variable domain, its missing parts supplied by reference TRBV25-1 and TRBJ1-1, is EADIYQTPRYLVIGTGKKITLECSQTMGHDKMYWYQQDPGMELHLIHYSYGVNSTEKGDLSSESTVSRIRTEHFPLTLESARPSHTSQYLCASSEYQRPEGGEAFFGQGTRLTVV.

The sample holds one count of this clone. The J gene is TRBJ2-2, the V gene TRBV5-6, with D possibly TRBD1 on 6 matching bases. Germline V gene data show CDR1 as SGHDT and CDR2 as YYEEEE. Deletions cut 3 bases from V and 2 bases from J, with 11 bases between. CDR3 size: 15 residues. The CDR3 DNA reads as TGTGCCAGCAGCTCGCCGGGACAAAACACCGGGGAGCTGTTTTTT. Residues: CASSSPGQNTGELFF.

V usage is TRBV5-6 and J usage is TRBJ2-1; the match to TRBD1 covers 10 bases. The CDR3 consists of 16 residues. Germline CDR1 is SGHDT and CDR2 is YYEEEE. V gave up 0 bases and J gave up 3 bases; unmatched junction bases: 3. The CDR3 DNA follows: TGTGCCAGCAGCTTGGGGGACAGGGGAGGCTACAATGAGCAGTTCTTC. This sequence encodes CASSLGDRGGYNEQFF.

This chain joins TRBV28 and TRBJ2-7; a possible D gene is TRBD2 (5 bases). Trimming stripped 4 bases from V and 2 bases from J, with 12 bases between. This CDR3 comprises 14 residues. Germline CDR1 and CDR2: MDHEN and SYDVKM. CDR3 in amino acids: CASSSNGIPYEQYF. The CDR3 DNA follows: TGTGCCAGCAGTTCCAACGGGATTCCCTACGAGCAGTACTTC.

The chain joins TRBV19 to TRBJ2-6; 9 bases are shared with TRBD1. J was trimmed by 0 bases and V by 6 bases; bases with no gene match: 12. Germline lookup yields CDR1 LNHDA and CDR2 SQIVND (reference sequence). The CDR3 is 19 amino acids. For the CDR3, the DNA is TGTGCCAGTAGCCCGGGACAGGGCCTAAGCTTCTCTGGGGCCAACGTCCTGACTTTC. As protein: CASSPGQGLSFSGANVLTF.

The J gene is TRBJ1-3, the V gene TRBV4-3; D unclear. CDR1 and CDR2 (germline): LGHNA, YSLEER. CDR3 length: 14 amino acids. The germline V and J ends were trimmed by 0 bases and 8 bases, with 11 bases remaining between them. CDR3 nucleotides: TGCGCCAGCAGCCAAGATGGCCGAGGCGACACCATATATTTT. This sequence encodes CASSQDGRGDTIYF.

V is TRBV19 and J is TRBJ1-2; D unclear. The ends were cut back, 1 base at V and 0 bases at J, with 9 bases in the middle. The CDR3 spans 15 residues. CDR1 is LNHDA, CDR2 SQIVND, per germline (reference sequence). CDR3 DNA sequence: TGTGCCAGTAGTATAGGGCAGAAAGCTAACTATGGCTACACCTTC. Translated, it gives CASSIGQKANYGYTF.

This clone has a handful of counts. The CDR3 DNA reads as TGCGCCAGCAGCCAAGATCCGGGACAGGGCTACGAGCAGTACTTC. Amino acid sequence: CASSQDPGQGYEQYF. The chain employs TRBV4-3 and TRBJ2-7; 9 bases fit TRBD1. Germline CDR1 reads LGHNA; CDR2 reads YSLEER. The CDR3 is 15 residues long. V was pared by 0 bases and J by 3 bases, with 3 bases of the junction left unmatched.

The chain is built from TRBV6-5 and TRBJ1-1, with D hard to call. The CDR3 consists of 13 residues. Between the trimmed V and J ends, which lost 5 bases and 4 bases, there was a span of 11 bases. The V gene's germline CDR1 is MNHEY and CDR2 SVGAGI. The CDR3 DNA reads as TGTGCCAGCAGTGAACCAGTCTCCACTGAAGCTTTCTTT. It translates to CASSEPVSTEAFF.

The chain employs TRBV2 and TRBJ1-1; TRBD1 matches 8 bases. CDR1 and CDR2 (germline): SNHLY, FYNNEI. The length of the CDR3 is 13 residues. With 3 bases clipped from V and 3 bases from J, the junction kept 0 bases outside the gene matches. DNA for the CDR3: TGTGCCAGCAGTGAGACAGGGGACACTGAAGCTTTCTTT. Translation gives CASSETGDTEAFF.

The rearrangement uses TRBV7-6 and TRBJ2-2, with 9 bases that match TRBD2. The V segment lost 2 bases and the J segment 4 bases; nucleotides outside the gene matches: 11. This CDR3 contains 18 residues. The V gene's germline CDR1 is SGHVS and CDR2 FNYEAQ. In DNA form, the CDR3 reads TGTGCCAGCAGCTTACCCTCTAGCGGGACGACCGTCACCGGGGAGCTGTTTTTT. It specifies CASSLPSSGTTVTGELFF.

This clone was observed a handful of times. This chain connects TRBV13 to TRBJ2-1, with 9 positions matching TRBD1. The CDR3 is 16 residues long. CDR1 PRHDT and CDR2 FYEKMQ come from the germline V gene (reference sequence). V lost 3 bases to trimming and J lost 4 bases; unmatched junction nucleotides: 7. The CDR3 nucleotides read TGTGCCAGCAGCTTGAATTGGGACAGGGAATACAATGAGCAGTTCTTC. Protein sequence: CASSLNWDREYNEQFF.

The chain links TRBV11-2 to TRBJ1-3, with unresolved D. V was pared by 1 base and J by 0 bases, with 7 bases between. The CDR3 covers 15 residues. CDR1 is SGHAT, CDR2 FQNNGV, per germline. CDR3 DNA: TGTGCCAGCAGCTTAGGGGGAGGCTCTGGAAACACCATATATTTT. Protein sequence: CASSLGGGSGNTIYF.

The rearrangement links TRBV27 to TRBJ1-1; 7 positions agree with TRBD1. The CDR3 consists of 15 residues. V lost 7 bases and J lost 5; bases outside the gene matches: 13. Germline CDR1 reads MNHEY; CDR2 reads SMNVEV (reference sequence). DNA for the CDR3: TGTGCCAGCATTCCCCTGGACAGGATGCGGACTGAAGCTTTCTTT. It encodes CASIPLDRMRTEAFF.

Comment on this clone: At the DNA level, this CDR3 is encoded by other sequences in the same sample as well. V usage is TRBV11-2 and J usage is TRBJ1-6, with a weak D call TRBD1 (6 bases). The V end lost 1 base, the J end lost 7 bases, and 8 bases lay between the germline ends. Germline V gives CDR1 SGHAT, CDR2 FQNNGV. This CDR3 is 14 amino acids long. The CDR3 bases are TGTGCCAGCAGCTTAGGGACAGTAAATTCACCCCTCCACTTT. It encodes CASSLGTVNSPLHF.

The chain uses TRBV27 and TRBJ2-7; D may be TRBD1 (5 bases). CDR1 MNHEY and CDR2 SMNVEV come from the germline V gene (reference sequence). This CDR3 is built from 15 residues. Trimming left V 2 bases short and J 2 bases short, with 13 bases between. CDR3: CASSLRVQATYEQYF. The CDR3, as DNA: TGTGCCAGCAGTTTACGGGTACAGGCTACCTACGAGCAGTACTTC.

The rearrangement uses TRBV30 and TRBJ2-5; 7 bases align to TRBD2. The CDR3 runs to 19 residues. Trimming took 0 bases from V and 1 from J; bases not matched to a gene: 17. In germline, CDR1 is GTSNPN, CDR2 SVGIG (reference sequence). CDR3 loop: CAWSVRWGNRGGGQETQYF. DNA for the CDR3: TGTGCCTGGAGTGTAAGATGGGGTAATCGCGGGGGAGGCCAAGAGACCCAGTACTTC.

The chain carries TRBV28 and TRBJ2-7, with 7 bases identical to TRBD1. Germline V gene lookup returns CDR1 MDHEN and CDR2 SYDVKM. This CDR3 has 14 residues. The J segment lost 2 bases and the V segment lost 7 bases, leaving 8 bases of the junction unmatched. CDR3 region: CASIKQGNPYEQYF. In DNA, the CDR3 is TGTGCCAGCATTAAACAGGGGAATCCCTACGAGCAGTACTTC.

J is TRBJ2-1 and V is TRBV5-5; 10 nucleotides align to TRBD2. The germline CDR1 and CDR2 sequences are SGHKS and YYEKEE (reference sequence). The CDR3 is 13 amino acids. V dropped 0 bases and J dropped 10; count of bases not matched to a gene: 1. CDR3 loop: CASSLVGLAEQFF. The CDR3 region has the DNA TGTGCCAGCAGCTTGGTGGGACTAGCGGAGCAGTTCTTC.

The CDR3 DNA reads as TGTGCCAGCAGCCCCTGGGGACAGGGCCGACCTGAAGCTTTCTTT. This codes for CASSPWGQGRPEAFF. The chain links TRBV27 to TRBJ1-1, with 9 bases matching TRBD1. With 6 bases clipped from V and 6 bases from J, the junction kept 11 bases outside the gene matches. CDR3 length: 15 residues. Germline assignment: CDR1 MNHEY and CDR2 SMNVEV (reference sequence).

Concerning this clone itself: The junction departs from the called germline gene at one end, perhaps through a read error. The V and J genes are TRBV19 and TRBJ2-1; a weak D match, TRBD1 (6 bases). Germline V gene data show CDR1 as LNHDA and CDR2 as SQIVND (reference sequence). The CDR3 contains 13 residues. Written as DNA, the CDR3 is TGTGCCAGTTCCTCTCCCAGGGGCAGGGGATGGATCTTC. It yields the protein CASSSPRGRGWIF.

The V gene is TRBV2, the J gene TRBJ2-5; TRBD1 agrees at 12 bases. The germline V gene has CDR1 SNHLY and CDR2 FYNNEI. J gave up 5 bases and V 6 bases, and 4 bases lay outside the gene matches. The CDR3 contains 14 residues. The CDR3 DNA is TGTGCCAGCAGGAGGGACAGGGGGCCGGAGACCCAGTACTTC. Amino acids: CASRRDRGPETQYF.

The rearrangement joins TRBV6-5 to TRBJ2-7, with 7 nucleotides matching TRBD1. V shed 3 bases, J shed 3 bases, and the junction held 8 bases outside the gene matches. From germline, CDR1 is MNHEY and CDR2 SVGAGI. This CDR3 contains 15 residues. The CDR3: CASSYSRDSFYEQYF. CDR3 DNA sequence: TGTGCCAGCAGTTATTCCCGGGACAGTTTCTACGAGCAGTACTTC.